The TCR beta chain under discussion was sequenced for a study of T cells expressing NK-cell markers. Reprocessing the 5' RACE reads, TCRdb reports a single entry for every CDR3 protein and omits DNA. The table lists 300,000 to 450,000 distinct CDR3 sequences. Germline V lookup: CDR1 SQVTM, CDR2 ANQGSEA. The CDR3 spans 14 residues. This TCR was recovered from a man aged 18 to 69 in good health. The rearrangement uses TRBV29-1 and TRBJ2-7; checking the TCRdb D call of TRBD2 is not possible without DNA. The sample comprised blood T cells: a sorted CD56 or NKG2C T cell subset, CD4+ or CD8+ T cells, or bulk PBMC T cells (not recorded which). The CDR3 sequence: CSATSLPAVGEQYF.